This entry lists 7 T cell receptor beta chains sequenced from one sample in a study of blood T cell repertoires in COVID-19. The method was immunoSEQ multiplex PCR; TCRdb's version includes in-frame clones alone and lacks a portion of them. The sample lists 100,000 to 150,000 clones; around 89% were seen once. Source material: peripheral blood. These receptors came from a human donor in a cohort sampled during active COVID-19.

This chain uses TRBV7-6 with TRBJ2-1; 7 nucleotides agree with TRBD2. With 5 bases clipped from V and 10 bases from J, the junction kept 8 bases outside the gene matches. This CDR3 has 13 amino acids. CDR1 SGHVS and CDR2 FNYEAQ come from the germline V gene. CDR3 amino acids: CASSPERGWEQFF. In DNA, the CDR3 is TGTGCCAGCAGCCCAGAGCGGGGTTGGGAGCAGTTCTTC.

CDR3 DNA sequence: TGCAGTGCACGGTCCTATGGCTACACCTTC. Translating it yields CSARSYGYTF. This chain connects TRBV20-1 to TRBJ1-2; D not certain. CDR1 DFQATT and CDR2 SNEGSKA come from the germline V gene (reference sequence). The V gene lost 6 bases and the J gene lost 4 bases, with 6 bases spanning the gap. CDR3 length equals 10 residues.

Only a few counts were recorded for this clone. The J gene is TRBJ2-7, the V gene TRBV2; 7 bases map to TRBD1. The CDR3 has 16 residues. CDR1 is SNHLY and CDR2 is FYNNEI in the germline V gene. Trimming removed 4 bases from V and 0 bases from J; junction bases left unmatched: 9. The CDR3 is CASSAVLTGFSYEQYF. In DNA form, the CDR3 reads TGTGCCAGCAGTGCAGTATTGACAGGGTTCTCCTACGAGCAGTACTTC.

The chain carries TRBV7-2 and TRBJ1-6; D gene uncertain. In germline, CDR1 is SGHTA, CDR2 FQGNSA. Trimming shortened V by 1 base and J by 10 bases, and 11 bases separated the two germline ends. The CDR3 spans 14 residues. For the CDR3, the DNA is TGTGCCAGCAGCTTAGAACTAGGGCGGTCACCCCTCCACTTT. The encoded protein is CASSLELGRSPLHF.

This rearrangement joins TRBV19 to TRBJ1-4; D gene uncertain. With 9 bases removed from V and 5 bases from J, the gap between germline ends came to 19 bases. Germline CDR1 reads LNHDA; CDR2 reads SQIVND (reference sequence). The CDR3 contains 15 residues. The chain's CDR3 is CASSALRDANEKLFF. DNA for the CDR3: TGTGCCAGCTCCGCCCTCCGGGATGCGAATGAAAAACTGTTTTTT.

CDR3 coding DNA: TGTGCCAGCAGGGACGACAGGGCGTACGAGCAGTACTTC. This sequence encodes CASRDDRAYEQYF. The chain has TRBV27 and TRBJ2-7; 7 bases align to TRBD1. Germline CDR1 is MNHEY and CDR2 is SMNVEV (reference sequence). The CDR3 is made up of 13 amino acids. With 6 bases clipped from V and 4 bases from J, the junction kept 6 bases outside the gene matches.

The chain links TRBV7-9 to TRBJ2-7, with 11 bases matching TRBD1. Losses at the gene ends were 4 bases for V and 3 bases for J; bases not matched to a gene: 8. This CDR3 has 16 amino acids. Germline V gene lookup returns CDR1 SEHNR and CDR2 FQNEAQ (reference sequence). Here the CDR3 reads CASSYLVGTGGYEQYF. The CDR3 coding sequence is TGTGCCAGCAGCTACCTTGTCGGGACAGGGGGCTACGAGCAGTACTTC.